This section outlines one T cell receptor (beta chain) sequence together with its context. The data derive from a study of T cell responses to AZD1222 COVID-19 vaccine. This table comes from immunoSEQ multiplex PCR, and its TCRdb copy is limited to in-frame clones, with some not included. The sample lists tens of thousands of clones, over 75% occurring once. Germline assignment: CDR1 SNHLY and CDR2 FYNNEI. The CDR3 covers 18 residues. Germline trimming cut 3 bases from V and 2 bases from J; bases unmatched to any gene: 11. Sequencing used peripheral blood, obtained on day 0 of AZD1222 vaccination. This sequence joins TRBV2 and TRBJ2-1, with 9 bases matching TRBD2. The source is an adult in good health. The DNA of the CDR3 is TGTGCCAGCAGTGATTTGAAAGCGGGAGGATACACCTACAATGAGCAGTTCTTC. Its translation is CASSDLKAGGYTYNEQFF.